The 24 T cell receptor beta chains reported below all come from one sample, sequenced in a study of blood T cell repertoires in COVID-19. Here immunoSEQ multiplex PCR was the method, and the copy in TCRdb shows in-frame clones only, minus some. The sample yields approximately 400,000 clones, approximately 90% seen once. The material sequenced was PBMCs or T cells enriched from blood (not recorded which). The receptors derive from a woman aged 18-35 years who had recovered from COVID-19.

This chain links TRBV3-1 (or the pseudogene TRBV3-2) with TRBJ2-7, with TRBD1 matching over 8 bases. This CDR3 region has 15 residues. Germline V gives CDR1 LGHDT, CDR2 YNNKEL (reference sequence). V was pared by 1 base and J by 2 bases, with 4 bases of the junction left unmatched. The CDR3: CASSQGIQGAYEQYF. In nucleotides, the CDR3 is TGTGCCAGCAGCCAAGGAATACAGGGGGCCTACGAGCAGTACTTC.

Only a few counts were recorded for this clone. This chain connects TRBV25-1 to TRBJ1-2; D might be TRBD1 (5 bases). Trimming removed 1 base from V and 8 bases from J, with 14 bases in between. The germline V gene has CDR1 MGHDK and CDR2 SYGVNS. The CDR3 runs to 14 residues. CDR3 nucleotides: TGTGCCAGCAGTGAATCCCGGGAGGGACGCGGCTACACCTTC. Protein product: CASSESREGRGYTF.

This clone has only a few counts. The chain recombines TRBV6-5 with TRBJ1-2, with 7 nucleotides matching TRBD1. V shed 3 bases, J shed 7 bases, and the junction held 8 bases outside the gene matches. The CDR3 sequence is 14 residues long. The germline gives CDR1 MNHEY, CDR2 SVGAGI. CDR3 DNA sequence: TGTGCCAGCAGTTATGTAGGGGGCGCGTCTGGCTACACCTTC. It translates to CASSYVGGASGYTF.

This chain connects TRBV19 to TRBJ1-3; perhaps TRBD1 as D (5 bases). CDR1 and CDR2 from the germline V gene are LNHDA and SQIVND (reference sequence). Deletions cut 5 bases from V and 6 bases from J, with 14 bases between. This CDR3 spans 14 amino acids. CDR3 protein: CASSGRDGINTIYF. The CDR3 DNA follows: TGTGCCAGTAGTGGGCGGGACGGAATAAACACCATATATTTT.

This rearrangement joins TRBV9 to TRBJ1-1, with 8 nucleotides matching TRBD1. Germline-derived CDR1 and CDR2 are SGDLS and YYNGEE. This CDR3 has 18 amino acids. Germline trimming cut 0 bases from V and 3 bases from J; bases unmatched to any gene: 13. The CDR3 coding sequence is TGTGCCAGCAGCGTAGAAAGTCGGACAGGGAGGATGCACACTGAAGCTTTCTTT. Translated: CASSVESRTGRMHTEAFF.

This clone has just one count. J is TRBJ1-2 and V is TRBV15; 7 bases match TRBD1. J gave up 5 bases and V 4 bases, and 4 bases lay outside the gene matches. CDR1 and CDR2 (germline): LNHNV, YYDKDF (reference sequence). CDR3 size: 13 residues. The CDR3 region is CATSTGTEYGYTF. The CDR3 DNA reads as TGTGCCACCAGCACGGGGACAGAGTATGGCTACACCTTC. Variable domain in full (rest from reference TRBV15 and TRBJ1-2): DAMVIQNPRYQVTQFGKPVTLSCSQTLNHNVMYWYQQKSSQAPKLLFHYYDKDFNNEADTPDNFQSRRPNTSFCFLDIRSPGLGDTAMYLCATSTGTEYGYTFGSGTRLTVV.

In this sample, this clone turned up once. This chain connects TRBV5-1 to TRBJ2-6, with D maybe TRBD1 (5 bases). V was cut by 1 base and J by 2 bases, with 7 bases left in between. The CDR3 has 15 residues. Germline V lookup: CDR1 SGHRS, CDR2 YFSETQ. The CDR3 sequence is CASSLSGTGANVLTF. The CDR3 nucleotides are TGCGCCAGCAGCTTGTCAGGGACTGGGGCCAACGTCCTGACTTTC.

This chain uses TRBV7-3 with TRBJ2-1; 11 positions agree with TRBD2. CDR3 length: 17 amino acids. Germline V gene data show CDR1 as SGHTA and CDR2 as FQGTGA. Germline trimming cut 2 bases from V and 5 bases from J; bases unmatched to any gene: 8. CDR3 nucleotide sequence: TGTGCCAGCAGCTTACCCCTAGCGGGGGGCACCCACAATGAGCAGTTCTTC. It translates to CASSLPLAGGTHNEQFF.

The chain uses TRBV27 and TRBJ1-3; D is possibly TRBD1 (6 bases). V lost 8 bases to trimming and J lost 4 bases, with 18 bases between them. The CDR3 loop spans 15 amino acids. Per germline, CDR1 MNHEY and CDR2 SMNVEV (reference sequence). CDR3 sequence reads: CASQRGGAAGNTIYF. The CDR3 nucleotides are TGTGCCAGCCAAAGGGGGGGGGCAGCGGGAAACACCATATATTTT.

The chain employs TRBV28 and TRBJ1-2; D is possibly TRBD1 (6 bases). Germline CDR1 is MDHEN and CDR2 is SYDVKM. V was pared by 2 bases and J by 9 bases, with 10 bases between. This CDR3 comprises 12 residues. CDR3 amino acids: CASSLGGASYTF. The CDR3 nucleotides read TGTGCCAGCAGTTTAGGGGGGGCGAGCTACACCTTC.

The V and J genes are TRBV7-3 and TRBJ1-3, with D possibly TRBD1 on 6 matching bases. V lost 1 base, J lost 2 bases, and 9 bases lay in between. Germline V gene lookup returns CDR1 SGHTA and CDR2 FQGTGA. This CDR3 comprises 15 residues. The DNA of the CDR3 is TGTGCCAGCAGCTTAAATGGGGGCACTGGAAACACCATATATTTT. It encodes CASSLNGGTGNTIYF.

The CDR3 loop reads CSVEIRGTPYGYTF. The CDR3 DNA reads as TGCAGCGTTGAAATCAGGGGCACTCCTTATGGCTACACCTTC. The V gene is TRBV29-1, the J gene TRBJ1-2; TRBD1 might be the D (6 bases). Per the germline V gene, CDR1 is SQVTM and CDR2 is ANQGSEA. V was clipped by 2 bases and J by 5 bases, with 15 bases between them. This CDR3 spans 14 amino acids.

The chain uses TRBV25-1 and TRBJ1-4; D call uncertain. The CDR3 consists of 15 residues. Trimming stripped 5 bases from V and 0 bases from J, with 10 bases between. The germline gives CDR1 MGHDK, CDR2 SYGVNS. CDR3 nucleotides: TGTGCCAGCAGTCCCACCGGGACAACTAATGAAAAACTGTTTTTT. Its translation is CASSPTGTTNEKLFF. The full variable domain, rest sourced from reference TRBV25-1 and TRBJ1-4, is EADIYQTPRYLVIGTGKKITLECSQTMGHDKMYWYQQDPGMELHLIHYSYGVNSTEKGDLSSESTVSRIRTEHFPLTLESARPSHTSQYLCASSPTGTTNEKLFFGSGTQLSVL.

The rearrangement joins TRBV7-8 to TRBJ2-3, with a possible D match to TRBD1 (6 bases). Germline-derived CDR1 and CDR2 are SGHVS and FQNEAQ. This CDR3 contains 17 residues. V lost 3 bases to trimming and J lost 0 bases, with 16 bases between them. The CDR3 sequence: CASSFFRTEPSTDTQYF. As DNA, the CDR3 is TGTGCCAGCAGCTTTTTTCGGACAGAACCCAGCACAGATACGCAGTATTTT.

The genes are TRBV25-1 and TRBJ2-7, with 9 nucleotides matching TRBD1. Germline CDR1 MGHDK, CDR2 SYGVNS. This CDR3 region has 15 residues. Trimming cost V 3 bases and J 4 bases; bases outside gene matches: 7. CDR3 sequence: CASSDLGQGRYEQYF. CDR3 sequence (DNA): TGTGCCAGCAGTGACCTCGGACAGGGGAGGTACGAGCAGTACTTC.

The CDR3 region is CASSEDRVDTQYF. CDR3 nucleotides: TGTGCCAGCAGTGAGGACAGGGTAGATACGCAGTATTTT. The rearrangement joins TRBV6-1 to TRBJ2-3, with 8 positions matching TRBD1. This CDR3 is 13 amino acids long. From germline, CDR1 is MNHNS and CDR2 SASEGT. The V and J ends lost 3 bases and 5 bases, in that order; junction bases with no gene match: 1.

CDR3 region: CASSPWTGGAAYNEQFF. In nucleotides, the CDR3 is TGTGCCAGCAGCCCCTGGACCGGGGGGGCCGCCTACAATGAGCAGTTCTTC. The chain employs TRBV7-6 and TRBJ2-1; 8 bases are a match to TRBD2. Germline V gene sequence: CDR1 SGHVS, CDR2 FNYEAQ. The CDR3 totals 17 residues. Unmatched junction bases numbered 11, after V lost 5 bases and J lost 2 bases.

The chain joins TRBV7-9 to TRBJ2-5; 8 bases fit TRBD1. The junction had 21 bases not matched to a gene; V was cut back by 5 bases and J by 7 bases. This CDR3 region has 18 residues. Germline V gene sequence: CDR1 SEHNR, CDR2 FQNEAQ (reference sequence). The CDR3 is CASSPRVGQAQLDLTQYF. CDR3 nucleotides: TGTGCCAGCAGCCCTCGTGTGGGACAGGCTCAATTGGATTTGACCCAGTACTTC.

J is TRBJ2-2 and V is TRBV27; D might be TRBD1 (5 bases). CDR3 length: 15 amino acids. The V gene's germline CDR1 is MNHEY and CDR2 SMNVEV (reference sequence). V was shortened by 2 bases and J by 5 bases, with 12 bases between the two germline ends. CDR3 sequence (DNA): TGTGCCAGCAGTTTAGGCCAGGGTGCTACCGGGGAGCTGTTTTTT. This codes for CASSLGQGATGELFF.

This clone came up once. V and J are TRBV19 and TRBJ2-6, with D unclear. The CDR3 sequence is 15 residues long. Deletions cut 5 bases from V and 0 bases from J, with 8 bases between. Germline CDR1 is LNHDA and CDR2 is SQIVND (reference sequence). The CDR3 is CASSLWYSGANVLTF. CDR3 nucleotide sequence: TGTGCCAGTAGTCTATGGTACTCTGGGGCCAACGTCCTGACTTTC.

The V and J genes are TRBV19 and TRBJ2-7; 11 nucleotides match TRBD1. This CDR3 comprises 15 residues. From germline, CDR1 is LNHDA and CDR2 SQIVND (reference sequence). Trimming took 5 bases from V and 4 from J; bases not matched to a gene: 7. The CDR3: CASSPRTGGGYEQYF. The CDR3 coding sequence is TGTGCCAGTAGTCCAAGGACAGGGGGCGGATACGAGCAGTACTTC.

V and J are TRBV9 and TRBJ2-7, with 8 nucleotides matching TRBD1. After removal of 3 bases from V and 7 bases from J, the junction contained 9 bases not matched to a gene. The CDR3 runs to 14 residues. The germline CDR1 and CDR2 sequences are SGDLS and YYNGEE. CDR3 sequence: CASSATTGEGEQYF. The CDR3 DNA reads as TGTGCCAGCAGCGCTACGACAGGGGAAGGAGAGCAGTACTTC. The full variable domain, rest sourced from reference TRBV9 and TRBJ2-7, is DSGVTQTPKHLITATGQRVTLRCSPRSGDLSVYWYQQSLDQGLQFLIQYYNGEERAKGNILERFSAQQFPDLHSELNLSSLELGDSALYFCASSATTGEGEQYFGPGTRLTVT.

This chain uses TRBV6-6 with TRBJ2-4, with 9 bases fitting TRBD1. The CDR3 has 15 residues. Germline assignment: CDR1 MNHNY and CDR2 SVGAGI (reference sequence). J was trimmed by 4 bases and V by 7 bases; bases with no gene match: 8. The CDR3: CASIPRGQGKNIQYF. In nucleotides, the CDR3 is TGTGCCAGCATTCCCAGGGGACAGGGAAAAAACATTCAGTACTTC.

The chain links TRBV5-6 to TRBJ1-5; D is perhaps TRBD1 (5 bases). V was shortened by 1 base and J by 4 bases, with 9 bases between the two germline ends. CDR1 is SGHDT, CDR2 YYEEEE, per germline. The CDR3 sequence is 14 residues long. The CDR3 protein is CASSLKGWNQPQHF. The DNA for the CDR3 is TGTGCCAGCAGCTTGAAGGGGTGGAATCAGCCCCAGCATTTT.